These 19 T cell receptor beta chains share one sample of origin, sequenced in a study of blood T cell repertoires in COVID-19. This table comes from immunoSEQ multiplex PCR, and its TCRdb copy is limited to in-frame clones, with some not included. The table records 150,000 to 200,000 clones, around 87% of them present only once. Sequencing input: peripheral blood. The receptor source for this set is a man aged 18 to 35 with acute or convalescent COVID-19.

The gene calls are TRBV28 and TRBJ2-5; TRBD2 aligns across 10 bases. V gave up 7 bases and J gave up 4 bases; unmatched junction bases: 9. The CDR3 has 15 amino acids. Germline assignment: CDR1 MDHEN and CDR2 SYDVKM. This CDR3 reads CASKPSGGAVETQYF. CDR3 DNA: TGTGCCAGCAAACCCAGCGGGGGGGCAGTAGAGACCCAGTACTTC.

V gene TRBV19 combines with J gene TRBJ1-1; the match to TRBD1 covers 8 bases. Germline assignment: CDR1 LNHDA and CDR2 SQIVND (reference sequence). Germline trimming cut 5 bases from V and 4 bases from J; bases unmatched to any gene: 12. The CDR3 covers 16 residues. DNA for the CDR3: TGTGCCAGTAGTTCCCGGACAGGGACGATGGTCACTGAAGCTTTCTTT. This codes for CASSSRTGTMVTEAFF.

The chain links TRBV29-1 to TRBJ2-1; D not certain. The CDR3 is made up of 13 amino acids. The germline CDR1 and CDR2 sequences are SQVTM and ANQGSEA. V lost 2 bases and J lost 1, with 6 bases in between. The CDR3 DNA follows: TGCAGCGTTGAACAGAAGTCCTACAATGAGCAGTTCTTC. It codes for CSVEQKSYNEQFF.

The chain joins TRBV6-1 to TRBJ2-3, with 13 bases identical to TRBD2. V shed 4 bases, J shed 2 bases, and the junction held 6 bases outside the gene matches. This CDR3 has 17 amino acids. CDR1 and CDR2 (germline): MNHNS, SASEGT. CDR3 loop: CASSGRGLAGSTDTQYF. The CDR3 bases are TGTGCCAGCAGTGGGAGGGGACTAGCGGGGTCCACAGATACGCAGTATTTT.

Here the CDR3 DNA reads TGTGCCAGCAGCCCCCCGGGACAGCAAGAGACCCAGTACTTC. This translates into CASSPPGQQETQYF. The gene calls are TRBV7-9 and TRBJ2-5; 7 nucleotides match TRBD1. CDR1 and CDR2 from the germline V gene are SEHNR and FQNEAQ (reference sequence). CDR3 length: 14 amino acids. V trimming: 5 bases; J trimming: 2 bases; junction bases outside the gene matches: 5.

The gene calls are TRBV19 and TRBJ2-3; 7 nucleotides line up with TRBD2. Germline V lookup: CDR1 LNHDA, CDR2 SQIVND (reference sequence). The junction had 9 bases not matched to a gene; V was cut back by 6 bases and J by 0 bases. The CDR3 contains 16 residues. CDR3 nucleotide sequence: TGTGCCAGTAGAACTCTAGCGGATCGTAGCACAGATACGCAGTATTTT. Its protein is CASRTLADRSTDTQYF.

The chain uses TRBV21-1 and TRBJ1-2; TRBD1 was called by the table and not checked on the DNA. TRBV21-1 is termed a pseudogene. The length of the CDR3 is 16 residues. The CDR3 is CASSKVGGQGNGGYTF. The CDR3 DNA reads as TGTGCCAGCAGCAAAGTAGGGGGACAGGGAAATGGTGGCTACACCTTC.

The chain combines TRBV7-8 with TRBJ2-5; D may be TRBD1 (5 bases). The V end was cut by 6 bases, the J end by 2 bases, with 7 bases between. This CDR3 has 12 amino acids. Germline V gives CDR1 SGHVS, CDR2 FQNEAQ. Here the CDR3 reads CASRRQQETQYF. DNA of the CDR3: TGTGCCAGCAGGAGACAGCAAGAGACCCAGTACTTC.

The chain is built from TRBV5-4 and TRBJ1-5; 7 bases line up with TRBD1. Germline trimming cut 0 bases from V and 0 bases from J; bases unmatched to any gene: 6. CDR1 is SGHNT, CDR2 YYREEE, per germline (reference sequence). The length of the CDR3 is 17 residues. The CDR3 protein is CASSLGQGESSNQPQHF. Here the CDR3 DNA reads TGTGCCAGCAGCTTGGGGCAGGGGGAGTCTAGCAATCAGCCCCAGCATTTT.

The table lists this clone with a count of one. The chain links TRBV24-1 to TRBJ2-2; 7 bases fit TRBD1. The germline V gene encodes CDR1 KGHDR and CDR2 SFDVKD. This CDR3 has 14 residues. V dropped 6 bases and J dropped 4; count of bases not matched to a gene: 4. The chain's CDR3 is CATSSGQATGELFF. CDR3 nucleotide sequence: TGTGCCACCAGTTCTGGACAGGCCACCGGGGAGCTGTTTTTT.

The chain has TRBV5-1 and TRBJ2-3, with D uncertain. Germline CDR1 reads SGHRS; CDR2 reads YFSETQ. The V end was cut by 2 bases, the J end by 6 bases, with 7 bases between. CDR3 length: 12 amino acids. CDR3 in amino acids: CASSLSVDTQYF. The CDR3 DNA reads as TGCGCCAGCAGCTTATCTGTGGATACGCAGTATTTT.

The chain uses TRBV7-2 and TRBJ2-7, with 7 bases matching TRBD1. The CDR3 has 13 amino acids. Trimming at V came to 4 bases and at J to 6 bases, leaving 6 bases not matched to a gene. CDR1 is SGHTA and CDR2 is FQGNSA in the germline V gene. CDR3 amino acids: CASSSHRGSEQYF. The CDR3 bases are TGTGCCAGCAGCTCGCACAGGGGATCCGAGCAGTACTTC.

The chain joins TRBV19 to TRBJ1-2; 8 nucleotides line up with TRBD1. Germline loops: CDR1 LNHDA, CDR2 SQIVND (reference sequence). The CDR3 totals 14 residues. V was clipped by 1 base and J by 6 bases; unmatched bases: 4. CDR3 sequence (DNA): TGTGCCAGTAGTATAGGGGCAGGGGGCGATGGCTACACCTTC. Its protein product is CASSIGAGGDGYTF.

This clone came up once. The rearrangement links TRBV23-1 to TRBJ2-5; D may be TRBD2 (5 bases). TRBV23-1 is an ORF, with its function uncertain. This CDR3 is 14 amino acids long. V was cut by 7 bases and J by 3 bases, with 15 bases left in between. As DNA, the CDR3 is TGCGCCAGCACTCTAGGGAAGGGAGAAGAGACCCAGTACTTC. Translation: CASTLGKGEETQYF.

This chain connects TRBV7-6 to TRBJ2-7; maybe TRBD2 (6 bases). This CDR3 spans 16 amino acids. V lost 5 bases, J lost 6 bases, and 23 bases lay in between. CDR1 is SGHVS, CDR2 FNYEAQ, per germline. CDR3 residues: CASSPSPAGTKGEQYF. CDR3 DNA sequence: TGTGCCAGCAGCCCATCACCCGCGGGGACCAAGGGCGAGCAGTACTTC.

This chain joins TRBV6-1 and TRBJ2-7; 11 positions match TRBD1. This CDR3 comprises 16 residues. The ends lost 4 bases at V and 3 bases at J; junction bases unmatched: 8. Germline-derived CDR1 and CDR2 are MNHNS and SASEGT. The CDR3 region is CASSGGGTGGIYEQYF. Here the CDR3 DNA reads TGTGCCAGCAGTGGCGGCGGGACAGGGGGTATCTACGAGCAGTACTTC.

This CDR3 is CASSGLASSPLHF. CDR3 nucleotides: TGTGCCAGCAGCGGGTTGGCAAGTTCACCCCTCCACTTT. This rearrangement joins TRBV25-1 to TRBJ1-6; D is unclear. Germline V lookup: CDR1 MGHDK, CDR2 SYGVNS. This CDR3 is built from 13 residues. V was shortened by 6 bases and J by 9 bases, with 12 bases between the two germline ends.

This chain joins TRBV6-1 and TRBJ1-1; D unresolved. With 0 bases removed from V and 5 bases from J, the gap between germline ends came to 10 bases. This CDR3 contains 14 residues. Germline V lookup: CDR1 MNHNS, CDR2 SASEGT. CDR3 coding DNA: TGTGCCAGCAGTGAAGCCTGGCCGAGGACTGAAGCTTTCTTT. Translation: CASSEAWPRTEAFF.

This clone has a single count. This rearrangement joins TRBV19 to TRBJ1-2, with 11 positions matching TRBD1. Germline CDR1 and CDR2: LNHDA and SQIVND (reference sequence). The CDR3 is 14 amino acids. The J segment lost 8 bases and the V segment lost 7 bases, leaving 9 bases of the junction unmatched. CDR3 DNA: TGTGCCAGTATCAAGAGGGACAGGGGGTCCGGCTACACCTTC. Protein: CASIKRDRGSGYTF.